This entry is about one T cell receptor beta chain. Its specificity is not known. The data originate from a study of cytomegalovirus exposure and HLA in healthy donors. Per the germline V gene, CDR1 is SGHDT and CDR2 is YYEEEE. CDR3 length: 16 residues. With V trimmed by 4 bases and J by 7 bases, 14 bases remained unmatched. This PCR relied on a set of 60 Vbeta primers and 13 Jbeta primers. Assay: immunoSEQ multiplex PCR; the TCRdb copy retains only in-frame clones and omits some. The table lists some 180,000 clones, less than 80% of them singletons, with 4% to 4.5% in the top ten. Study observations and caveats: Researchers reported from a later analysis that most CMV-associated TCR beta chains appeared HLA-restricted. HLA alleles showed associations with some 17,000 TCR beta sequences in a later analysis, at a 0.05 false discovery rate.

The chain employs TRBV5-6 and TRBJ2-1; TRBD2 matches 7 bases. Sequencing input: PBMCs. The sequence came from a woman aged 30 to 39 in good health and CMV-seropositive. CDR3: CASSQQVGRGGNEQFF. The DNA of the CDR3 is TGTGCCAGCAGCCAGCAGGTGGGGCGGGGAGGGAATGAGCAGTTCTTC.